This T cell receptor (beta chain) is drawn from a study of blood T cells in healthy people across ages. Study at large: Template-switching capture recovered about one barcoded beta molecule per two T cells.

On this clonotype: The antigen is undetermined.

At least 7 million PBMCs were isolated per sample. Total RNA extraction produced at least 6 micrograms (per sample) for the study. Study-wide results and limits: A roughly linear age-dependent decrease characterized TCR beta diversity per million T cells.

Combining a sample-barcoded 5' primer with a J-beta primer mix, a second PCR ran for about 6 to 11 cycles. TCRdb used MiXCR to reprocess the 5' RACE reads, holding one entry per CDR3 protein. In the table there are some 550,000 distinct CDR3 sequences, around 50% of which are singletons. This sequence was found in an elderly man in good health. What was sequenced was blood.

CDR3 protein: CASRSGTGGRVEQFF. The DNA of the CDR3 is TGTGCCAGCAGATCCGGGACAGGGGGAAGGGTTGAGCAGTTCTTC. The rearrangement links TRBV6-5 to TRBJ2-1; 11 bases agree with TRBD1. This CDR3 is built from 15 residues. Germline CDR1 and CDR2: MNHEY and SVGAGI. J lost 9 bases, V lost 6 bases, and 10 bases had no gene match.